This T cell receptor beta chain was captured by sequencing in a study of HIV-infected children after antiretroviral therapy interruption. Treatment of the sample: PENTA 11 planned treatment interruption arm or continuous ART arm. The CDR3 extends over 15 amino acids. The trim removed 1 base at V and 3 bases at J, leaving 2 bases unmatched. The V gene's germline CDR1 is SGHAT and CDR2 FQNNGV. There are many counts of this clonotype. Unique molecular identifiers were included in an RNA-based 3' RACE TCR library. TCRdb passed the 3' RACE reads through MiXCR, listing each CDR3 protein once. The table has about 89,000 distinct CDR3 sequences, less than 7% seen once.

This rearrangement joins TRBV11-2 to TRBJ2-5, with TRBD1 identical over 10 bases. This clonotype was sampled from a pool of human donors with HIV. The sample in question was CD45RA+ CD4+ T cells from PBMCs, pooled from several time points, obtained from a donor given antiretroviral therapy, either interrupted or continuous. Subset noted: naive CD4+ CD45RA+ CD45RO- T cells. This chain's CDR3 is CASSLGDRGKETQYF. CDR3 bases: TGTGCCAGCAGCTTAGGGGACAGGGGAAAAGAGACCCAGTACTTC.